The 2 T cell receptor beta chains listed next were all sequenced from one sample in a study of cytomegalovirus exposure and HLA in healthy donors. The PCR ran on 60 Vbeta and 13 Jbeta primers. Some clones are missing from TCRdb's copy, which holds only in-frame ones; the method was immunoSEQ multiplex PCR. The repertoire consists of 100,000 to 150,000 clones, with 70% to 80% occurring once and the leading ten covering around 4%. The material sequenced was PBMCs. The origin of the receptors is a man aged 35-49 years in good health and CMV-seronegative.

CDR3 in amino acids: CASSSAGPNTEAFF. The CDR3 coding sequence is TGTGCCAGTAGTAGTGCAGGGCCGAACACTGAAGCTTTCTTT. V gene TRBV19 combines with J gene TRBJ1-1; TRBD1 might be the D (5 bases). Per the germline V gene, CDR1 is LNHDA and CDR2 is SQIVND (reference sequence). The CDR3 length is 14 residues. Trimming took 4 bases from V and 1 from J, leaving 10 bases between them. Full variable domain (outside the CDR3, taken from reference TRBV19 and TRBJ1-1): DGGITQSPKYLFRKEGQNVTLSCEQNLNHDAMYWYRQDPGQGLRLIYYSQIVNDFQKGDIAEGYSVSREKKESFPLTVTSAQKNPTAFYLCASSSAGPNTEAFFGQGTRLTVV.

V and J are TRBV19 and TRBJ2-7; tentatively, D is TRBD1 (6 bases). The V and J ends lost 3 bases and 3 bases respectively, with 12 bases between them. Germline V gene lookup returns CDR1 LNHDA and CDR2 SQIVND (reference sequence). This CDR3 has 14 residues. The CDR3 DNA reads TGTGCCAGTAGTATGGGGGCCTTCAGCTACGAGCAGTACTTC. It codes for CASSMGAFSYEQYF.